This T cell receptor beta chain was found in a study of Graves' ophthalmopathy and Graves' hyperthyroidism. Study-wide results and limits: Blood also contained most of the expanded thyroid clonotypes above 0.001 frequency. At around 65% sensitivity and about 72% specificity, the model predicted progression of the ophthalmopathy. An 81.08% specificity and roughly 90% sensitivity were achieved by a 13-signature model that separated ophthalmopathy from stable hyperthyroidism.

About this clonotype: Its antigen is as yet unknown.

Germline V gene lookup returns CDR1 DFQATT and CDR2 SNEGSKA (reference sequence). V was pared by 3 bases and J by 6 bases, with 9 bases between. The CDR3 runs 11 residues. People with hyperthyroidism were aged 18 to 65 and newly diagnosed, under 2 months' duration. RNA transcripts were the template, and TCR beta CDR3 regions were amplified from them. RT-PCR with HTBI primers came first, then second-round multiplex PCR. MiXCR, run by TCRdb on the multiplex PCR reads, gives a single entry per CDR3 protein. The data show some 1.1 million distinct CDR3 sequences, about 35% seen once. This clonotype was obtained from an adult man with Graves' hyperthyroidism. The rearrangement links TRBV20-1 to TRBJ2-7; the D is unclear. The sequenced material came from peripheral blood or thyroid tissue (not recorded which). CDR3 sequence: CSASPLSEQYF. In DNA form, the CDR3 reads TGCAGTGCTAGTCCTCTTTCCGAGCAGTACTTC.